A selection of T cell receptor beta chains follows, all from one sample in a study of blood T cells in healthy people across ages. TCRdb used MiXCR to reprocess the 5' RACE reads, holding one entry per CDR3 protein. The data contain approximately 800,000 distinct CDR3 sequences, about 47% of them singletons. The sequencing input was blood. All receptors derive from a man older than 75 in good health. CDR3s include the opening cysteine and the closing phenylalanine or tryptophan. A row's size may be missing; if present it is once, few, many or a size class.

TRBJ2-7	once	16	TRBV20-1	CSAGGGKTGPTYEQYF
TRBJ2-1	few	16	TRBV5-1	CASSNGLSGSYNEQFF
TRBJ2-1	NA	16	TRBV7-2	CASSLLMREACNEQFF
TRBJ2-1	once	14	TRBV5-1	CASSLSSGRSEQFF
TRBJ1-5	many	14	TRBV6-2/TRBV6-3	CASSDGLSNQPQHF
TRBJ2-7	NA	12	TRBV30	CAWSDLGYEQYF
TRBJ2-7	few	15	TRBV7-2	CASSIRTANSYEQYF
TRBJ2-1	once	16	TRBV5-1	CASSVNVGSYKNEQFF
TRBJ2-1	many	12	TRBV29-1	CSALRGYNEQFF
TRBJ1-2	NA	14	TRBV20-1	CSARRRDTLEGYTF
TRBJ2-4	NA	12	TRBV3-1	CASSQDEREQYF
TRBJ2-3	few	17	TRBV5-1	CASSLKTGAMRTDTQYF
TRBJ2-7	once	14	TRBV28	CASSLDRGYKEQYF
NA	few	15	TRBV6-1	CASSEEASGRETQYF
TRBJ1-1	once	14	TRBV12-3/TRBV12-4	CASSSPSINTEAFF
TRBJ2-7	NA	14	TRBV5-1	CASSLGTSGIEQYF
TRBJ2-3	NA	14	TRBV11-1	CASSRTRSGDTQYF
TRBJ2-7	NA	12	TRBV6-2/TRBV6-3	CTSRDSAYEQYF
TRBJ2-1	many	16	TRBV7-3	CASSGQTSGTPPEQFF
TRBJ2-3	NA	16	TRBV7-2	CASSLAGTGFADTQYF
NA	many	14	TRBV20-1	CSAPGVQGIDEQYF
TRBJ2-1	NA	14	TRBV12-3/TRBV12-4	CASTLLGAYNEQFF
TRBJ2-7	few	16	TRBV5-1	CASSLGLAGTSYEQYF
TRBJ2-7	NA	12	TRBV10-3	CAISDQGSGQYF
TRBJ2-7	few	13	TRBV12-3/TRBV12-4	CASRTTGSYEQYF
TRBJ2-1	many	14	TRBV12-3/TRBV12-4	CASSLAEPGYEQFF
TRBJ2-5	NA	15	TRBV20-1	CSASDPGGSQETQYF
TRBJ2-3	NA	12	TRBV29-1	CSVGEGTDTQYF
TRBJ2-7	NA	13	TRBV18	CASSPPTPGEQYF
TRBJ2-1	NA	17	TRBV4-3	CASSLRTDPWSYNEQFF
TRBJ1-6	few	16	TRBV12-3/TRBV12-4	CASSRTGFSYNSPLHF
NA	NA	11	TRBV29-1	CSALSQETQFF
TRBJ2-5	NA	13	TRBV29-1	CSATIQGTGTQYF
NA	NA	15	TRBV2	CASSESSGGSGTQYF
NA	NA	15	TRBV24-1	CATSDSRGRFYEQYF
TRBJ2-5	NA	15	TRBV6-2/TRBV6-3	CASIQDGMAYRTQYF
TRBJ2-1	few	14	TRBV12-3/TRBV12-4	CASNQLAGDNEQFF
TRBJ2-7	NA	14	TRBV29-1	CSVAKTGGSYEQYF
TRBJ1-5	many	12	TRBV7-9	CASSLDNQPQHF